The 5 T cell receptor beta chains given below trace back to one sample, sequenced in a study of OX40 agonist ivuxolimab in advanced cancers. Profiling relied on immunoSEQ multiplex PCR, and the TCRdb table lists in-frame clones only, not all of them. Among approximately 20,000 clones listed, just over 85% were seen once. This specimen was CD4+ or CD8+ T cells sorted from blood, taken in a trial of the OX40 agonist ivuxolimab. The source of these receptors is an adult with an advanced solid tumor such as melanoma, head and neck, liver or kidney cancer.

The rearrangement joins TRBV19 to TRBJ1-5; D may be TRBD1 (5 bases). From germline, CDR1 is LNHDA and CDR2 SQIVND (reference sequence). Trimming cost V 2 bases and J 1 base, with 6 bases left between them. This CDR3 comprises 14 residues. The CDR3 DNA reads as TGTGCCAGTAGTATAAGGGACAGCAATCAGCCCCAGCATTTT. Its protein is CASSIRDSNQPQHF.

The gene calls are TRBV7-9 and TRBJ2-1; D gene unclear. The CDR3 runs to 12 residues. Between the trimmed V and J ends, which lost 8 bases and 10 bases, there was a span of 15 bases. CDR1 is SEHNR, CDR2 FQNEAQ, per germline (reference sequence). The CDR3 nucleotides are TGTGCCAGCTTGGGCCGTATTCCGGAGCAGTTCTTC. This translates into CASLGRIPEQFF.

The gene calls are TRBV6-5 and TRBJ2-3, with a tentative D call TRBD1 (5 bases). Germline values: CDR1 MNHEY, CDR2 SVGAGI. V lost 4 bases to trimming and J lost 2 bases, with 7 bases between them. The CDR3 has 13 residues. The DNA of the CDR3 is TGTGCCAGCAGTTGGGGCCACACAGATACGCAGTATTTT. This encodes CASSWGHTDTQYF.

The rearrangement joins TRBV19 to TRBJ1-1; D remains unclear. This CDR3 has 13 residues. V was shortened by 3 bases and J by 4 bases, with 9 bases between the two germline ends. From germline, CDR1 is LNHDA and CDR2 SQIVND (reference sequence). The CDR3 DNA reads TGTGCCAGTAGTATCCTTGCCGGCACTGAAGCTTTCTTT. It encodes CASSILAGTEAFF.

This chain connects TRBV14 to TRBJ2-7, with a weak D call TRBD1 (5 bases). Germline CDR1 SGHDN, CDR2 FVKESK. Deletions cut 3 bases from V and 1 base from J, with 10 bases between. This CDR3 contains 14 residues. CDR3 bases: TGTGCCAGCAGCCAGGGAACAGGATCCTACGAGCAGTACTTC. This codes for CASSQGTGSYEQYF.